Described below is a single TCR beta chain sequence and its context. Method: immunoSEQ multiplex PCR; TCRdb's copy keeps in-frame clones and lacks some. This table has about 4,800 clones, roughly nine tenths appearing once. The source of the sample is a study of T cells in lung cancer brain metastases. Either synchronous oligometastatic disease or delayed solitary brain metastasis recurrence led to resection. Exclusion applied to anyone with multiple prior malignancies. Tumor areas were macrodissected from about 5 deparaffinized, unstained approximately 9.3 um sections guided by marked H&E slides. Germline CDR1 SGHTA, CDR2 FQGNSA. Between the trimmed V and J ends, which lost 1 base and 8 bases, there was a span of 14 bases. The CDR3 covers 15 residues.

The sequenced sample consisted of tumor tissue from the primary lung tumor. The genes are TRBV7-2 and TRBJ1-4; no clear D. The sequence came from a woman between 50 and 59 years old with non-small cell lung cancer. This CDR3 is CASSLGAAGEEKLFF. The DNA of the CDR3 is TGTGCCAGCAGCTTAGGAGCAGCGGGAGAAGAAAAACTGTTTTTT. The variable domain in full, with the rest retrieved from reference TRBV7-2 and TRBJ1-4, is GAGVSQSPSNKVTEKGKDVELRCDPISGHTALYWYRQSLGQGLEFLIYFQGNSAPDKSGLPSDRFSAERTGGSVSTLTIQRTQQEDSAVYLCASSLGAAGEEKLFFGSGTQLSVL.